The source of this T cell receptor beta chain is a study of blood T cell repertoires in COVID-19. Study at large: From T cells, B-cell-depleted T cells, or PBMCs came the material, which was cDNA or gDNA.

Germline CDR1 and CDR2: SGHNT and YYREEE (reference sequence). The length of the CDR3 is 13 residues. The V and J ends lost 0 bases and 7 bases respectively, with 10 bases between them. Seattle participants joined during active infection and were tracked over time. Original methodology: Researchers report that nucleated cell counts were estimated from reference gene primer amplification. The method was immunoSEQ multiplex PCR; TCRdb's version includes in-frame clones alone and lacks a portion of them. V, J and clone size were drawn from that table, and D and trimming were deduced from the DNA. This table holds more than 350,000 clones, roughly 90% found once.

Sequenced sample: peripheral blood. This chain joins TRBV5-4 and TRBJ2-5, with D possibly TRBD2 on 6 matching bases. The sequence was collected from a woman in her thirties with COVID-19, enrolled during active disease. CDR3 nucleotide sequence: TGTGCCAGCAGCTTGGCGGGGGAAGGGACCCAGTACTTC. This codes for CASSLAGEGTQYF.